The present TCR beta chain was sequenced within a study of beta chain features in type 1 diabetes. All of the isolated RNA was reverse transcribed, so expressed TCRB transcripts were sequenced. Sequencing used immunoSEQ multiplex PCR; TCRdb keeps in-frame clones, though not all of them. The profile shows about 740,000 clones, roughly 13% of them singletons. Averaging around 120 mL, one heparinised blood draw was given by each donor. Regarding the study as a whole: All four CD4+ subsets of Type 1 diabetes patients contained TCRB CDR3s that were moderately but significantly shorter.

Comment on this clone: Its antigen is unidentified.

This sequence was found in a man aged 18 to 35 with type 1 diabetes. The specimen sequenced was naive CD4+ T cells from blood.

The CDR3 reads CASTRQGAQETQYF. For the CDR3, the DNA is TGTGCCAGCACCAGACAGGGAGCCCAAGAGACCCAGTACTTC. The chain combines TRBV2 with TRBJ2-5; 7 nucleotides line up with TRBD1. The CDR3 runs 14 residues. The junction had 6 bases not matched to a gene; V was cut back by 7 bases and J by 1 base. Per the germline V gene, CDR1 is SNHLY and CDR2 is FYNNEI.